The 20 T cell receptor beta chains reported below all come from one sample, sequenced in a study of Graves' ophthalmopathy and Graves' hyperthyroidism (dated by TCRdb to 2016 to 2018). Sequencing was performed on an Illumina HiSeq 2000. For repertoire sequencing, TCR beta CDR3 regions were amplified from RNA transcripts. A first-round RT-PCR used HTBI primers with the Qiagen OneStep RT-PCR kit, followed by a second-round multiplex PCR, size selection and purification. Using fastp trimming at Q25 and MiXCR clonotype assembly, TCRdb reanalyzed the public sequencing data and kept in-frame beta chains. A single entry per CDR3 protein holds the most common genes and DNA from its merged rows. This sample comprises a few hundred thousand distinct CDR3 sequences, approximately 17% of them detected only once. 2.4% of the sample lies in the top ten. Sequences were obtained from peripheral blood. Every receptor here comes from an adult woman with stable Graves' hyperthyroidism.

This clonotype was seen many times. The chain links TRBV29-1 to TRBJ1-1; TRBD1 agrees at 7 bases. Germline loops: CDR1 SQVTM, CDR2 ANQGSEA. With 4 bases clipped from V and 0 bases from J, the junction kept 5 bases outside the gene matches. This CDR3 spans 14 amino acids. This CDR3 reads CSVGKGTVNTEAFF. The CDR3 nucleotides read TGCAGCGTTGGCAAAGGGACAGTGAACACTGAAGCTTTCTTT.

This clonotype showed up many times. CDR3: CASSQEGQMNTEAFF. The CDR3 DNA sequence: TGCGCCAGCAGCCAAGAGGGACAGATGAACACTGAAGCTTTCTTT. The rearrangement joins TRBV4-3 to TRBJ1-1; 7 bases are a match to TRBD1. The CDR3 runs to 15 residues. Germline trimming cut 0 bases from V and 0 bases from J; bases unmatched to any gene: 1. Germline values: CDR1 LGHNA, CDR2 YSLEER.

The rearrangement joins TRBV5-1 to TRBJ2-2; 11 bases are a match to TRBD2. V was clipped by 4 bases and J by 3 bases; unmatched bases: 11. The CDR3 is made up of 18 amino acids. Germline CDR1 and CDR2: SGHRS and YFSETQ. In DNA, the CDR3 is TGCGCCAGCAGCCTAAAATCAGGACTAGCGGGTTACACCGGGGAGCTGTTTTTT. Translated: CASSLKSGLAGYTGELFF. Based on the CDR3 plus reference TRBV5-1 and TRBJ2-2, the full variable domain is KAGVTQTPRYLIKTRGQQVTLSCSPISGHRSVSWYQQTPGQGLQFLFEYFSETQRNKGNFPGRFSGRQFSNSRSEMNVSTLELGDSALYLCASSLKSGLAGYTGELFFGEGSRLTVL.

In its sample, this clonotype was seen a few times. The gene calls are TRBV12-3 or TRBV12-4 and TRBJ1-1, with D maybe TRBD1 (5 bases). The CDR3 extends over 13 amino acids. Trimming pared 5 bases from V and 1 base from J, leaving 8 bases between. CDR3 sequence (DNA): TGTGCCAGCAGTCCAGGGTGGAACACTGAAGCTTTCTTT. It specifies CASSPGWNTEAFF.

CDR3 amino acids: CASSQSSGSSGNTIYF. The DNA of the CDR3 is TGCGCCAGCAGCCAATCATCCGGGTCCAGTGGAAACACCATATATTTT. The V and J genes are TRBV4-1 and TRBJ1-3; D not certain. The CDR3 is 16 residues long. The V gene's germline CDR1 is MGHRA and CDR2 YSYEKL. The V end lost 2 bases, the J end lost 3 bases, and 14 bases lay between the germline ends.

This clonotype was counted ten times or more. The chain carries TRBV29-1 and TRBJ1-5, with D perhaps matching TRBD1 (5 bases). Looked up from germline, CDR1 is SQVTM and CDR2 is ANQGSEA. This CDR3 spans 13 amino acids. V was cut by 5 bases and J by 0 bases, with 8 bases left in between. Here the CDR3 DNA reads TGCAGCGTTAAGACAGCTAGCAATCAGCCCCAGCATTTT. Translating gives CSVKTASNQPQHF.

In this sample, this clonotype turned up many times. The V call is TRBV7-3, the J call TRBJ2-5, with D tentatively TRBD1 (6 bases). V was pared by 1 base and J by 2 bases, with 11 bases between. The CDR3 is 15 amino acids. Germline loops: CDR1 SGHTA, CDR2 FQGTGA. The DNA for the CDR3 is TGTGCCAGCAGCTTAATTGGGGGCGGACAAGAGACCCAGTACTTC. Its translation: CASSLIGGGQETQYF.

This clonotype was counted once. The genes are TRBV6-1 and TRBJ2-5; TRBD1 matches at 8 bases. From germline, CDR1 is MNHNS and CDR2 SASEGT. The CDR3 runs 16 residues. V trimming: 2 bases; J trimming: 5 bases; junction bases outside the gene matches: 10. CDR3 DNA: TGTGCCAGCAGTGAAATCGCGGGCAGGGGGCAGGAGACCCAGTACTTC. Protein sequence: CASSEIAGRGQETQYF.

The genes are TRBV12-3 or TRBV12-4 and TRBJ1-1; D gene unclear. This CDR3 comprises 13 residues. V was cut by 8 bases and J by 1 base, with 11 bases left in between. The CDR3 spells CASGIFPNTEAFF. CDR3 in DNA: TGTGCCAGCGGGATCTTCCCGAACACTGAAGCTTTCTTT.

This clonotype has just a few counts. A much larger clone sits a single nucleotide away, making a read error possible. This chain joins TRBV12-3 or TRBV12-4 and TRBJ2-2, with D possibly TRBD2 on 5 matching bases. CDR3 length: 14 residues. DNA for the CDR3: TGTGCCAGCAGTTTCCAGGAATTCACCGGGGAGCTGTGTTTT. Amino acid sequence: CASSFQEFTGELCF.

This clonotype was picked up many times. The V and J genes are TRBV28 and TRBJ2-4, with TRBD1 identical over 7 bases. Trimming cost V 7 bases and J 3 bases; bases outside gene matches: 9. Germline V gives CDR1 MDHEN, CDR2 SYDVKM. The CDR3 runs 15 residues. CDR3 DNA: TGTGCCAGCACCCCAGGGGGTTTGGTCAAAAACATTCAGTACTTC. This codes for CASTPGGLVKNIQYF.

This clonotype was seen ten or more times. The gene calls are TRBV20-1 and TRBJ1-6; D unclear. This CDR3 contains 13 residues. Germline V gives CDR1 DFQATT, CDR2 SNEGSKA (reference sequence). The ends were cut back, 2 bases at V and 9 bases at J, with 11 bases in the middle. CDR3 DNA: TGCAGTGCTAGATCCCAACTTCTTTCACCCCTCCACTTT. Translated: CSARSQLLSPLHF.

This clonotype has ten or more counts. The chain recombines TRBV6-2 or TRBV6-3 with TRBJ2-2; D is unresolved. Germline CDR1 is MNHEY and CDR2 is SVGEGT. This CDR3 has 15 residues. Trimming took off 0 bases at V and 8 bases at J, with 13 bases between the two ends. In nucleotides, the CDR3 is TGTGCCAGCAGTTACTCGACTGAAGCCGGGGGGGAGCTGTTTTTT. It is translated as CASSYSTEAGGELFF.

This clonotype was seen many times. This chain links TRBV28 with TRBJ1-6; perhaps TRBD1 as D (6 bases). The CDR3 has 17 residues. Germline CDR1 is MDHEN and CDR2 is SYDVKM. V gave up 5 bases and J gave up 0 bases, with 14 bases separating them. CDR3 sequence (DNA): TGTGCCAGCAGTACTGGACAGAGGAGCTCCTATAATTCACCCCTCCACTTT. Its translation is CASSTGQRSSYNSPLHF.

This clonotype came up many times. The chain links TRBV6-1 to TRBJ1-5; no clear D gene. V was pared by 6 bases and J by 4 bases, with 10 bases between. Germline V gene sequence: CDR1 MNHNS, CDR2 SASEGT. The CDR3 totals 13 residues. The CDR3 bases are TGTGCCAGCAGACGGGTCCTTAATCAGCCCCAGCATTTT. Translated, it gives CASRRVLNQPQHF.

The table lists this clonotype with many counts. One end of the junction fails to match germline, which may point to a read error. The CDR3 DNA is TGTGCCAGCAGATTGACGACAGGGGGCTCGAACATTAAGTACTTC. Protein sequence: CASRLTTGGSNIKYF. This chain links TRBV12-3 or TRBV12-4 with TRBJ2-4; 10 bases line up with TRBD1. The CDR3 consists of 15 residues.

The chain carries TRBV6-2 or TRBV6-3 and TRBJ2-7; the match to TRBD2 covers 8 bases. Germline trimming cut 0 bases from V and 3 bases from J; bases unmatched to any gene: 10. Germline lookup yields CDR1 MNHEY and CDR2 SVGEGT. CDR3 size: 17 residues. This CDR3 is CASSYSATRGLGYEQYF. Written as DNA, the CDR3 is TGTGCCAGCAGTTACTCAGCCACCAGGGGACTAGGCTACGAGCAGTACTTC.

V and J are TRBV30 and TRBJ2-6; TRBD1 aligns across 7 bases. CDR1 is GTSNPN and CDR2 is SVGIG in the germline V gene (reference sequence). Trimming cost V 4 bases and J 0 bases; bases outside gene matches: 3. The CDR3 is 15 residues long. The CDR3: CAWNNRGSGANVLTF. In DNA, the CDR3 is TGTGCCTGGAACAACAGGGGCTCTGGGGCCAACGTCCTGACTTTC.

Only a few counts were recorded for this clonotype. The V gene is TRBV3-1, the J gene TRBJ2-5; D is ambiguous. Trimming removed 0 bases from V and 5 bases from J, with 19 bases in between. This CDR3 region has 17 residues. Per germline, CDR1 LGHDT and CDR2 YNNKEL (reference sequence). This chain's CDR3 is CASSQDEAPLVVETQYF. The CDR3 region has the DNA TGTGCCAGCAGCCAAGATGAAGCTCCTTTGGTGGTGGAGACCCAGTACTTC.

There are many counts of this clonotype. The rearrangement links TRBV11-1 to TRBJ2-2; 15 nucleotides match TRBD2. With V trimmed by 5 bases and J by 4 bases, 5 bases remained unmatched. Looked up from germline, CDR1 is SGHAT and CDR2 is FQDESV (reference sequence). The CDR3 is 17 residues long. CDR3 region: CASSPRTSGRGTGELFF. The CDR3 DNA reads as TGTGCCAGCAGCCCCCGGACTAGCGGGAGGGGCACCGGGGAGCTGTTTTTT.